Each of the 17 T cell receptor beta chains below was sequenced from the same sample in a study of T-cell memory formation after mild COVID-19. TCRdb re-called the 5' RACE reads through MiXCR, storing one row per CDR3 protein. The sample has tens of thousands of distinct CDR3 sequences, roughly 7% seen once; the top ten hold 0.6% to 1%. Sequenced: PBMCs or a T cell subset sorted from them (not recorded which). Receptor source: an adult who had mild COVID-19 (a few samples of this study predate the infection). Cell type and time point are not known.

This clonotype was detected many times. The chain recombines TRBV7-3 with TRBJ1-1; D is unresolved. This CDR3 is 13 amino acids long. CDR1 SGHTA and CDR2 FQGTGA come from the germline V gene. V was clipped by 5 bases and J by 0 bases, with 7 bases between them. CDR3 coding DNA: TGTGCCAGCAGCCTTGCTTTGAACACTGAAGCTTTCTTT. This encodes CASSLALNTEAFF.

This clonotype was found many times. The V and J genes are TRBV12-3 or TRBV12-4 and TRBJ1-2; D might be TRBD1 (5 bases). The CDR3 runs 14 residues. V was pared by 5 bases and J by 2 bases, with 12 bases between. CDR3 amino acids: CASSRGGGNYGYTF. CDR3 sequence (DNA): TGTGCCAGCAGTCGGGGCGGGGGAAACTATGGCTACACCTTC.

This clonotype was counted many times. V and J are TRBV24-1 and TRBJ1-1, with no clear D. The germline V gene encodes CDR1 KGHDR and CDR2 SFDVKD. This CDR3 spans 14 amino acids. Trimming removed 2 bases at V and 7 bases at J, with 13 bases between. The CDR3, as DNA: TGTGCCACCAGTGATTCGCGGCAGCCCGGTGAAGCTTTCTTT. Translation gives CATSDSRQPGEAFF.

This clonotype was detected many times. This sequence joins TRBV9 and TRBJ2-2; D possibly uses TRBD1 or TRBD2 (6 bases each). CDR3 length: 14 amino acids. CDR1 and CDR2 from the germline V gene are SGDLS and YYNGEE. V gave up 0 bases and J gave up 5 bases, with 8 bases separating them. CDR3: CASSVGGATGELFF. In nucleotides, the CDR3 is TGTGCCAGCAGCGTAGGGGGGGCGACCGGGGAGCTGTTTTTT. Together with reference TRBV9 and TRBJ2-2, the CDR3 gives the full variable domain: DSGVTQTPKHLITATGQRVTLRCSPRSGDLSVYWYQQSLDQGLQFLIQYYNGEERAKGNILERFSAQQFPDLHSELNLSSLELGDSALYFCASSVGGATGELFFGEGSRLTVL.

The rearrangement links TRBV11-2 to TRBJ2-4; 8 bases agree with TRBD2. The CDR3 runs 18 residues. CDR1 is SGHAT, CDR2 FQNNGV, per germline. J gave up 3 bases and V 5 bases, and 15 bases lay outside the gene matches. The CDR3 here is CASSPRPDGRGGKNIQYF. The DNA of the CDR3 is TGTGCCAGCAGCCCACGTCCGGACGGGAGGGGAGGCAAAAACATTCAGTACTTC.

This clonotype was counted between two and nine times. This sequence joins TRBV23-1 and TRBJ1-3; 7 bases match TRBD1. TRBV23-1 qualifies as an ORF whose function is uncertain. CDR3 size: 16 residues. Trimming removed 3 bases from V and 0 bases from J; junction bases left unmatched: 5. Here the CDR3 reads CASSHYRGSSGNTIYF. DNA of the CDR3: TGCGCCAGCAGTCATTACAGGGGTAGCTCTGGAAACACCATATATTTT.

V usage is TRBV24-1 and J usage is TRBJ2-1, with TRBD1 identical over 7 bases. Germline V gene data show CDR1 as KGHDR and CDR2 as SFDVKD. V was pared by 3 bases and J by 1 base, with 8 bases of the junction left unmatched. The CDR3 runs 17 residues. The CDR3 reads CATSDVTGTYSYNEQFF. The CDR3 DNA reads TGTGCCACCAGTGATGTGACAGGGACCTATTCCTACAATGAGCAGTTCTTC.

This chain connects TRBV3-1 to TRBJ1-4, with D possibly TRBD1 on 5 matching bases. Germline V gives CDR1 LGHDT, CDR2 YNNKEL (reference sequence). This CDR3 spans 13 amino acids. Trimming shortened V by 6 bases and J by 8 bases, and 13 bases separated the two germline ends. The CDR3 region has the DNA TGTGCCAGCAGTACAACAGGTCAGGAAAAACTGTTTTTT. It encodes CASSTTGQEKLFF.

Many counts were recorded for this clonotype. The gene calls are TRBV24-1 and TRBJ2-6; a weak D match, TRBD1 (7 bases). In germline, CDR1 is KGHDR, CDR2 SFDVKD. The CDR3 loop spans 17 amino acids. V was trimmed by 5 bases and J by 0 bases, leaving 13 bases between them. The CDR3 loop reads CATSGGDSFSGANVLTF. In DNA form, the CDR3 reads TGTGCCACCAGTGGGGGGGACAGCTTCTCTGGGGCCAACGTCCTGACTTTC.

This clonotype was seen repeatedly, ten times or more. The genes are TRBV24-1 and TRBJ2-1, with D tentatively TRBD1 (8 bases). This CDR3 region has 16 residues. The V gene lost 3 bases and the J gene lost 4 bases, with 15 bases spanning the gap. CDR1 and CDR2 from the germline V gene are KGHDR and SFDVKD. The CDR3 DNA sequence: TGTGCCACCAGTGATCCCGACAGGGGAGGGTACAATGAGCAGTTCTTC. As protein: CATSDPDRGGYNEQFF.

This clonotype was observed at least ten times. The chain uses TRBV6-5 and TRBJ2-2; 12 bases map to TRBD2. V gave up 4 bases and J gave up 4 bases; unmatched junction bases: 4. This CDR3 comprises 16 residues. Germline CDR1 MNHEY, CDR2 SVGAGI. The CDR3 DNA is TGTGCCAGCAGTTCCCGGACTAGCGGGGCCACCGGGGAGCTGTTTTTT. Its translation: CASSSRTSGATGELFF.

A few counts support this clonotype. The chain links TRBV24-1 to TRBJ2-2; tentative D call: TRBD1 (5 bases). Per germline, CDR1 KGHDR and CDR2 SFDVKD. Trimming removed 5 bases at V and 2 bases at J, with 11 bases between. This CDR3 spans 15 amino acids. DNA of the CDR3: TGTGCCACCAGTGGCCCCGGACACAACACCGGGGAGCTGTTTTTT. Translated: CATSGPGHNTGELFF.

This clonotype was found many times. The rearrangement links TRBV7-9 to TRBJ2-1; D might be TRBD2 (5 bases). The CDR3 contains 14 residues. The V and J ends lost 0 bases and 8 bases respectively, with 11 bases between them. Germline V CDR1 and CDR2: SEHNR, FQNEAQ (reference sequence). As DNA, the CDR3 is TGTGCCAGCAGCTTAGCGCTGGGCGGGCATGAGCAGTTCTTC. Its translation: CASSLALGGHEQFF.

This clonotype was detected a few times. CDR3 sequence reads: CASSPRDRGHNSPLHF. Written as DNA, the CDR3 is TGTGCCAGCAGCCCCCGGGACAGGGGGCATAATTCACCCCTCCACTTT. The chain is built from TRBV3-1 and TRBJ1-6, with 12 bases that match TRBD1. The CDR3 is 16 residues long. The germline gives CDR1 LGHDT, CDR2 YNNKEL (reference sequence). V gave up 4 bases and J gave up 5 bases; unmatched junction bases: 3.

This rearrangement joins TRBV30 to TRBJ2-3; 10 bases fit TRBD1. Losses at the gene ends were 8 bases for V and 4 bases for J; bases not matched to a gene: 6. Germline V lookup: CDR1 GTSNPN, CDR2 SVGIG (reference sequence). The CDR3 loop spans 13 amino acids. The CDR3 reads CAQRGTGADTQYF. As DNA, the CDR3 is TGTGCCCAACGAGGGACAGGGGCAGATACGCAGTATTTT.

This clonotype was seen many times. V is TRBV5-6 and J is TRBJ2-7; D may be TRBD1 or TRBD2 (5 bases each). This CDR3 is built from 16 residues. Germline V gene sequence: CDR1 SGHDT, CDR2 YYEEEE. V was pared by 0 bases and J by 5 bases, with 18 bases between. The CDR3 loop reads CASSLELTGGGNEQYF. CDR3 DNA: TGTGCCAGCAGCTTGGAGCTAACAGGTGGGGGAAACGAGCAGTACTTC.

This clonotype qualifies as medium-sized (0.01 to 0.1%). The chain combines TRBV5-1 with TRBJ1-5; tentatively, D is TRBD1 (5 bases). Germline loops: CDR1 SGHRS, CDR2 YFSETQ. The CDR3 has 15 amino acids. The V gene lost 4 bases and the J gene lost 6 bases, with 17 bases spanning the gap. The CDR3 DNA reads as TGCGCCAGCAGCGCGGGCCTCCCGGGGCGTCAGCCCCAGCATTTT. Translation gives CASSAGLPGRQPQHF.